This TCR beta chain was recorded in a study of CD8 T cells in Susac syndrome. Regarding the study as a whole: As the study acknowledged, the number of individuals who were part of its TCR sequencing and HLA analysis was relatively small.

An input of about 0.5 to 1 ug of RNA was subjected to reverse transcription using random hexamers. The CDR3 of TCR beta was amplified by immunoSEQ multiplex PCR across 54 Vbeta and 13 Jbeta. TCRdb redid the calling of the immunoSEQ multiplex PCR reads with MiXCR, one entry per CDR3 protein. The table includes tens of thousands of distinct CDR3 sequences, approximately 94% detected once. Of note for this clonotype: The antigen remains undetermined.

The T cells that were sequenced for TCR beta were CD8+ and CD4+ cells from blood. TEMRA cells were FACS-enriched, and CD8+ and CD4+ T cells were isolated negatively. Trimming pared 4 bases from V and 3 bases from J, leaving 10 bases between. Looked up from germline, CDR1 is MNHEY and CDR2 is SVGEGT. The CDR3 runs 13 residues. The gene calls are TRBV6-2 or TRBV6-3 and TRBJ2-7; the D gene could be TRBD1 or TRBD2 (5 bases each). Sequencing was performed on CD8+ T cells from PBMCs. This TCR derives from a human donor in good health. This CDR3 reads CASSSRDRYEQYF. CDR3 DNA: TGTGCCAGCAGTTCAAGGGACCGCTACGAGCAGTACTTC.